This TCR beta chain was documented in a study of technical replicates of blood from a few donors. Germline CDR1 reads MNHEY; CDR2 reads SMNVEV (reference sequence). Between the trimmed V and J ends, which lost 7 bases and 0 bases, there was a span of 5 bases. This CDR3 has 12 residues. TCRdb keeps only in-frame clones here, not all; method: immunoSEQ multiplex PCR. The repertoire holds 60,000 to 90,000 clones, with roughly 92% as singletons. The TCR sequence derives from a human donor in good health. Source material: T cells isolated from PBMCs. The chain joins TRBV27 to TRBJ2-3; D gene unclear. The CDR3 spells CASTSSTDTQYF. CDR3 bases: TGTGCCAGCACCAGTAGCACAGATACGCAGTATTTT.